This T cell receptor (beta chain) was sequenced in a study of response to subunit inactivated influenza vaccine. MiXCR, applied by TCRdb to the RT-PCR reads, yields one record per CDR3 protein. The profile shows approximately 500,000 distinct CDR3 sequences, 13% of them singletons. Trimming cost V 1 base and J 8 bases, with 11 bases left between them. In germline, CDR1 is SGHTA, CDR2 FQGNSA. The CDR3 extends over 14 amino acids. The TCR comes from a man in his fifties who received an inactivated influenza vaccine. This specimen consisted of PBMCs from blood, obtained about 40 days after vaccination. The chain recombines TRBV7-2 with TRBJ1-4, with a possible D match to TRBD1 (5 bases). The CDR3 region is CASSLVAGNEKLFF. DNA of the CDR3: TGTGCCAGCAGCTTAGTGGCAGGGAACGAAAAACTGTTTTTT. The complete variable domain, with remaining parts taken from reference TRBV7-2 and TRBJ1-4, reads GAGVSQSPSNKVTEKGKDVELRCDPISGHTALYWYRQSLGQGLEFLIYFQGNSAPDKSGLPSDRFSAERTGGSVSTLTIQRTQQEDSAVYLCASSLVAGNEKLFFGSGTQLSVL.